This T cell receptor beta chain appears in the sequencing data of a study of cytomegalovirus exposure and HLA in healthy donors. In regard to this clone: Its antigen is not identified.

Primers for the PCR totalled 60 Vbeta and 13 Jbeta. The method was immunoSEQ multiplex PCR; TCRdb's version includes in-frame clones alone and lacks a portion of them. The sample has about 59,000 clones, less than 85% seen once. In germline, CDR1 is MDHEN, CDR2 SYDVKM. V was trimmed by 7 bases and J by 2 bases, leaving 15 bases between them. The CDR3 totals 14 residues. Study-level results: Later analysis demonstrated an association between a missense DCLRE1C variant and TCR beta V- and J-gene trimming.

Sequencing was performed on PBMCs. The gene calls are TRBV28 and TRBJ2-7, with D hard to call. The receptor's source is a man aged 30 to 45 in good health and CMV-seropositive. This chain's CDR3 is CASTPELSTYEQYF. The CDR3 DNA reads TGTGCCAGCACCCCTGAACTCTCAACCTACGAGCAGTACTTC.